Below, 23 T cell receptor beta chains from the same sample are listed, as sequenced in a study of T cells after yellow fever vaccination. MiXCR, applied by TCRdb to the 5' RACE reads, yields one record per CDR3 protein. The table includes about 340,000 distinct CDR3 sequences, around 13% detected once. The sequencing here drew on CD4+ T cells sorted from PBMCs, taken 15 days after the yellow fever booster vaccination. The receptors were gathered from a young man who received the YFV17D yellow fever vaccine.

There are a few counts of this clonotype. The chain is built from TRBV3-1 and TRBJ1-1; D is unresolved. The CDR3 runs 15 residues. Germline V lookup: CDR1 LGHDT, CDR2 YNNKEL (reference sequence). The V end lost 1 base, the J end lost 2 bases, and 11 bases lay between the germline ends. The CDR3 loop is CASSQGSDGNTEAFF. Written as DNA, the CDR3 is TGTGCCAGCAGCCAAGGCAGTGACGGCAACACTGAAGCTTTCTTT.

The chain carries TRBV12-3 or TRBV12-4 and TRBJ1-5; 8 bases are a match to TRBD1. The CDR3 covers 15 residues. With V trimmed by 7 bases and J by 7 bases, 12 bases remained unmatched. CDR3 nucleotides: TGTGCCAGCACCTCCACCGGGACAGGAATCCAGCCCCAGCATTTT. Encoded protein: CASTSTGTGIQPQHF.

CDR3 loop: CASSSDREIAKNIQYF. The CDR3 bases are TGTGCCAGCAGTTCGGACAGGGAAATCGCCAAAAACATTCAGTACTTC. V and J are TRBV6-2 or TRBV6-3 and TRBJ2-4; TRBD1 matches 8 bases. V lost 4 bases and J lost 1; bases outside the gene matches: 6. Germline values: CDR1 MNHEY, CDR2 SVGEGT. The CDR3 spans 16 residues.

This clonotype was seen repeatedly, ten times or more. The rearrangement uses TRBV5-1 and TRBJ2-2; D is possibly TRBD1 (6 bases). This CDR3 is 15 amino acids long. The V end was cut by 2 bases, the J end by 2 bases, with 10 bases between. CDR1 SGHRS and CDR2 YFSETQ come from the germline V gene. CDR3 residues: CASSLGTLNTGELFF. The CDR3 DNA reads as TGCGCCAGCAGCTTAGGGACACTAAACACCGGGGAGCTGTTTTTT.

This clonotype was counted between two and nine times. The chain employs TRBV7-9 and TRBJ2-6; D is possibly TRBD1 or TRBD2 (5 bases each). The CDR3 is 17 residues long. The germline CDR1 and CDR2 sequences are SEHNR and FQNEAQ (reference sequence). V was pared by 5 bases and J by 0 bases, with 14 bases between. In nucleotides, the CDR3 is TGTGCCAGCAGCGGATTGGGACGGAACTCTGGGGCCAACGTCCTGACTTTC. It is translated as CASSGLGRNSGANVLTF.

This clonotype has at least ten counts. This rearrangement joins TRBV28 to TRBJ2-7; tentative D call: TRBD2 (6 bases). This CDR3 is 14 amino acids long. Per germline, CDR1 MDHEN and CDR2 SYDVKM. V was trimmed by 2 bases and J by 4 bases, leaving 12 bases between them. The CDR3 nucleotides are TGTGCCAGCAGTTTAGCGGGGCCTCCATACGAGCAGTACGTC. Protein sequence: CASSLAGPPYEQYV.

In its sample, this clonotype was seen many times. V is TRBV21-1 and J is TRBJ1-5. TRBV21-1 is an annotated pseudogene. This CDR3 is built from 16 residues. This CDR3 is CASRAGGAWINQPQHF. CDR3 bases: TGTGCCAGCAGGGCCGGGGGGGCTTGGATCAATCAGCCCCAGCATTTT.

At least ten counts were recorded for this clonotype. This chain links TRBV7-2 with TRBJ1-2; D is uncertain. Germline V gene lookup returns CDR1 SGHTA and CDR2 FQGNSA. Trimming left V 0 bases short and J 0 bases short, with 8 bases between. CDR3 length: 15 residues. DNA for the CDR3: TGTGCCAGCAGCTTAGCGGGAACAGCTAACTATGGCTACACCTTC. It specifies CASSLAGTANYGYTF.

This chain joins TRBV11-2 and TRBJ1-2; tentative D call: TRBD1 (5 bases). Germline-derived CDR1 and CDR2 are SGHAT and FQNNGV. Trimming shortened V by 1 base and J by 7 bases, and 13 bases separated the two germline ends. CDR3 length: 14 amino acids. DNA of the CDR3: TGTGCCAGCAGCTTAGCAGGGCTTCAGGGTGGCTACACCTTC. Translated, it gives CASSLAGLQGGYTF.

This clonotype has ten or more counts. The CDR3 region is CSVVPGAGSAEAFF. The CDR3 nucleotides are TGCAGCGTTGTACCAGGGGCGGGCAGCGCTGAAGCTTTCTTT. The J gene is TRBJ1-1, the V gene TRBV29-1, with TRBD1 as a possible D gene (6 bases). CDR3 length: 14 amino acids. Trimming pared 4 bases from V and 6 bases from J, leaving 18 bases between. Germline V gene lookup returns CDR1 SQVTM and CDR2 ANQGSEA. Full variable domain (rest looked up from reference TRBV29-1 and TRBJ1-1): SAVISQKPSRDICQRGTSLTIQCQVDSQVTMMFWYRQQPGQSLTLIATANQGSEATYESGFVIDKFPISRPNLTFSTLTVSNMSPEDSSIYLCSVVPGAGSAEAFFGQGTRLTVV.

This chain connects TRBV10-3 to TRBJ1-4; D call uncertain. Germline lookup yields CDR1 ENHRY and CDR2 SYGVKD. V lost 4 bases to trimming and J lost 5 bases, with 8 bases between them. This CDR3 is built from 13 residues. The CDR3: CAISVRGNEKLFF. CDR3 DNA: TGTGCCATCAGTGTTCGGGGAAATGAAAAACTGTTTTTT.

The chain has TRBV5-1 and TRBJ2-7, with 8 bases identical to TRBD2. The germline gives CDR1 SGHRS, CDR2 YFSETQ. V lost 2 bases, J lost 1 base, and 2 bases stayed unmatched. The CDR3 has 14 amino acids. Here the CDR3 reads CASSFGGGSYEQYF. CDR3 sequence (DNA): TGCGCCAGCAGCTTCGGCGGGGGGTCCTACGAGCAGTACTTC.

In DNA form, the CDR3 reads TGTGCCAGCAGCACACCGACTAGCGGGTACTACAATGAGCAGTTCTTC. Its translation: CASSTPTSGYYNEQFF. The V call is TRBV7-2, the J call TRBJ2-1; 10 bases agree with TRBD2. Germline V CDR1 and CDR2: SGHTA, FQGNSA. CDR3 size: 16 residues. Unmatched junction bases numbered 7, after V lost 5 bases and J lost 3 bases. Supplemented by reference TRBV7-2 and TRBJ2-1, the full variable domain reads GAGVSQSPSNKVTEKGKDVELRCDPISGHTALYWYRQSLGQGLEFLIYFQGNSAPDKSGLPSDRFSAERTGGSVSTLTIQRTQQEDSAVYLCASSTPTSGYYNEQFFGPGTRLTVL.

The V call is TRBV7-8, the J call TRBJ1-2, with D maybe TRBD1 (5 bases). Trimming removed 5 bases at V and 2 bases at J, with 12 bases between. In germline, CDR1 is SGHVS, CDR2 FQNEAQ. The CDR3 extends over 14 amino acids. CDR3 residues: CASSPGGGNYGYTF. Written as DNA, the CDR3 is TGTGCCAGCAGCCCGGGCGGGGGAAACTATGGCTACACCTTC.

Here the CDR3 reads CASSSRTGSNQPQHF. For the CDR3, the DNA is TGTGCCAGCAGCTCCCGGACAGGGAGCAATCAGCCCCAGCATTTT. The V gene is TRBV5-5, the J gene TRBJ1-5; 8 nucleotides align to TRBD1. From germline, CDR1 is SGHKS and CDR2 YYEKEE (reference sequence). After removal of 3 bases from V and 1 base from J, the junction contained 3 bases not matched to a gene. This CDR3 comprises 15 residues.

This clonotype was counted many times. This chain links TRBV7-2 with TRBJ1-2; 8 bases are shared with TRBD1. The CDR3 spans 17 residues. The trim removed 4 bases at V and 4 bases at J, leaving 14 bases unmatched. Germline CDR1 SGHTA, CDR2 FQGNSA. CDR3 residues: CASSSLRTGGRGYGYTF. CDR3 DNA: TGTGCCAGCAGCTCGCTACGCACAGGGGGGAGGGGCTATGGCTACACCTTC.

In its sample, this clonotype was seen a few times. The rearrangement uses TRBV27 and TRBJ2-7, with 8 bases that match TRBD2. CDR1 MNHEY and CDR2 SMNVEV come from the germline V gene (reference sequence). The CDR3 spans 15 residues. V was clipped by 3 bases and J by 7 bases; unmatched bases: 11. The CDR3 DNA reads as TGTGCCAGCAGTTTCCGGGGTAGCGGGGTGTGGGAGCAGTACTTC. It yields the protein CASSFRGSGVWEQYF.

This chain uses TRBV7-9 with TRBJ1-6; 8 positions agree with TRBD1. The CDR3 runs 18 residues. Germline CDR1 reads SEHNR; CDR2 reads FQNEAQ (reference sequence). V trimming: 4 bases; J trimming: 8 bases; junction bases outside the gene matches: 16. The DNA of the CDR3 is TGTGCCAGCAGCTCCTGGGCGGGGGCAGGGGGCCTTGATTCACCCCTCCACTTT. It yields the protein CASSSWAGAGGLDSPLHF.

This clonotype was seen more than once but under ten times. The chain employs TRBV4-3 and TRBJ2-3; no clear D. This CDR3 is 13 amino acids long. Germline lookup yields CDR1 LGHNA and CDR2 YSLEER. The ends were cut back, 3 bases at V and 0 bases at J, with 4 bases in the middle. CDR3 DNA: TGCGCCAGCAGCCACCGTAGCACAGATACGCAGTATTTT. It is translated as CASSHRSTDTQYF.

The sample holds a few counts of this clonotype. This chain links TRBV6-4 with TRBJ1-6; D is perhaps TRBD1 (5 bases). CDR3 size: 14 residues. CDR1 MRHNA and CDR2 SNTAGT come from the germline V gene. Trimming took off 2 bases at V and 10 bases at J, with 12 bases between the two ends. The CDR3 reads CASSDREGRSPLHF. CDR3 DNA sequence: TGTGCCAGCAGTGACAGGGAGGGGCGCTCACCCCTCCACTTT.

The rearrangement links TRBV7-2 to TRBJ1-5; D unresolved. V was trimmed by 0 bases and J by 8 bases, leaving 8 bases between them. Per the germline V gene, CDR1 is SGHTA and CDR2 is FQGNSA. CDR3 size: 13 residues. The chain's CDR3 is CASSLAVLEPQHF. CDR3 DNA sequence: TGTGCCAGCAGCTTAGCCGTTCTTGAGCCCCAGCATTTT.

The V call is TRBV5-1, the J call TRBJ2-2, with TRBD1 matching 7 bases. CDR1 and CDR2 (germline): SGHRS, YFSETQ. The CDR3 has 16 amino acids. With V trimmed by 4 bases and J by 4 bases, 10 bases remained unmatched. The DNA for the CDR3 is TGCGCCAGCAGCGAATACAGGGGTGTAAGCACCGGGGAGCTGTTTTTT. Its translation is CASSEYRGVSTGELFF.

This clonotype was counted between two and nine times. V usage is TRBV12-3 or TRBV12-4 and J usage is TRBJ2-7; 11 bases fit TRBD2. The CDR3 spans 13 residues. V lost 8 bases and J lost 6; bases outside the gene matches: 6. CDR3 protein: CASSTSGVPEQYV. The CDR3, as DNA: TGTGCCAGCTCGACTAGCGGGGTACCCGAGCAGTACGTC.